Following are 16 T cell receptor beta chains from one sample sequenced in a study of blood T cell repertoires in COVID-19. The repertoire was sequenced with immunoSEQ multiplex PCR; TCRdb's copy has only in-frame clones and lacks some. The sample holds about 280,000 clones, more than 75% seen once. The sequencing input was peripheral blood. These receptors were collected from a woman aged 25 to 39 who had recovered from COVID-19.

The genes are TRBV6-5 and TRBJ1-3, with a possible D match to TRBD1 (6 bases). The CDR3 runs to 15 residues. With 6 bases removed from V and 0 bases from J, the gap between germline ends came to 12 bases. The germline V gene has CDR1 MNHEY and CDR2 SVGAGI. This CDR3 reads CASSKYRDSGNTIYF. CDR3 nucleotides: TGTGCCAGCAGCAAATACAGGGACTCTGGAAACACCATATATTTT.

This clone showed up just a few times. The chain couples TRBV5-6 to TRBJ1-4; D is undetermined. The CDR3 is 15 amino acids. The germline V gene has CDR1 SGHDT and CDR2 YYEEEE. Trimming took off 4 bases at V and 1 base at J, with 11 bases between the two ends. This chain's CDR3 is CASSPWGETNEKLFF. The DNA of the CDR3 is TGTGCCAGCAGCCCCTGGGGAGAAACTAATGAAAAACTGTTTTTT.

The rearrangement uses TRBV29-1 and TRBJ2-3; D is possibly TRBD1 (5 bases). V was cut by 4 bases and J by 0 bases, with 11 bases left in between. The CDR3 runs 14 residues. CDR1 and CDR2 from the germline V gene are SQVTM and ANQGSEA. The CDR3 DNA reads TGCAGCGTTGTTAAGGGGCTTAGCACAGATACGCAGTATTTT. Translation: CSVVKGLSTDTQYF.

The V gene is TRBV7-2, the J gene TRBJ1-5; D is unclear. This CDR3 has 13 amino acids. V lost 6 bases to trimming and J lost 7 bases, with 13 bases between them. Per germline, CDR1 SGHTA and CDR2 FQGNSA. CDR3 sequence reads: CASSYDRQQPQHF. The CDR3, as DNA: TGTGCCAGCAGTTACGATCGCCAGCAGCCCCAGCATTTT.

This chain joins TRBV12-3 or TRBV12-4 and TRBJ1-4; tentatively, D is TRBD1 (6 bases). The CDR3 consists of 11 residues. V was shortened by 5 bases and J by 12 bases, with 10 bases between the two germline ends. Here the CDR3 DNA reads TGTGCCAGCAGTAGAAACAGGGAACTGTTTTTT. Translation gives CASSRNRELFF.

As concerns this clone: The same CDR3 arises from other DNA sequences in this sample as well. CDR3 loop: CASSPDRNSYEQYF. The CDR3 nucleotides read TGTGCCAGCTCACCGGACAGGAACTCCTACGAGCAGTACTTC. The chain employs TRBV18 and TRBJ2-7; 7 bases fit TRBD1. Trimming removed 3 bases from V and 0 bases from J; junction bases left unmatched: 2. Looked up from germline, CDR1 is KGHSH and CDR2 is LQKENI. The CDR3 runs to 14 residues.

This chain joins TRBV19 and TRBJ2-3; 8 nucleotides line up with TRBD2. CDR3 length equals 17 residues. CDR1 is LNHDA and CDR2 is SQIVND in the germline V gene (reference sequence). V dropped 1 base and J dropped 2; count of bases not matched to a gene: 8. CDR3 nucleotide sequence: TGTGCCAGTAGTATAGGGCGGGGGGCAACTTTCACAGATACGCAGTATTTT. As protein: CASSIGRGATFTDTQYF.

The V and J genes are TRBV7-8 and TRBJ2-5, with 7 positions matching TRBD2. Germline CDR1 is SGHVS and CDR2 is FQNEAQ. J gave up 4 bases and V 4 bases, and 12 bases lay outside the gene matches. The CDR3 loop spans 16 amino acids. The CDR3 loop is CASSSRSRLAGETQYF. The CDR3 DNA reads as TGTGCCAGCAGCTCAAGAAGCCGACTAGCTGGAGAGACCCAGTACTTC.

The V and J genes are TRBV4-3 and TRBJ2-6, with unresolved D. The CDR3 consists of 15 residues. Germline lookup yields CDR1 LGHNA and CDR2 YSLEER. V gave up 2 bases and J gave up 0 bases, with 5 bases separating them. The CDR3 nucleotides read TGCGCCAGCAGCCAAAGCCCCTCTGGGGCCAACGTCCTGACTTTC. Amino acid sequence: CASSQSPSGANVLTF.

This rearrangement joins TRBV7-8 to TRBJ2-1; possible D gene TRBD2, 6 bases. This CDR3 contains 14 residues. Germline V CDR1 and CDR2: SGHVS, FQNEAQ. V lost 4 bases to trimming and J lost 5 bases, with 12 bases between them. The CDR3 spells CASSSWGEHNEQFF. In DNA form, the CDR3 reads TGTGCCAGCAGCTCTTGGGGGGAACACAATGAGCAGTTCTTC.

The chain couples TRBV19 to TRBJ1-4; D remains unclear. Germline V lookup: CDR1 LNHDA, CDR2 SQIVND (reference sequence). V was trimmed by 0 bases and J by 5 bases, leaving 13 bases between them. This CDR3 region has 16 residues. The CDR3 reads CASSIDLEFSNEKLFF. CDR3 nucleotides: TGTGCCAGTAGTATAGATCTTGAGTTCTCCAATGAAAAACTGTTTTTT. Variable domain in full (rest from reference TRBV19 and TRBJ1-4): DGGITQSPKYLFRKEGQNVTLSCEQNLNHDAMYWYRQDPGQGLRLIYYSQIVNDFQKGDIAEGYSVSREKKESFPLTVTSAQKNPTAFYLCASSIDLEFSNEKLFFGSGTQLSVL.

CDR3 in DNA: TGTGCCAGCAGCCAAGGACTAGCGGGGGGGCCGGAAGATACGCAGTATTTT. This codes for CASSQGLAGGPEDTQYF. The J gene is TRBJ2-3, the V gene TRBV14, with 14 bases fitting TRBD2. The germline gives CDR1 SGHDN, CDR2 FVKESK. This CDR3 contains 17 residues. The junction had 5 bases not matched to a gene; V was cut back by 1 base and J by 5 bases.

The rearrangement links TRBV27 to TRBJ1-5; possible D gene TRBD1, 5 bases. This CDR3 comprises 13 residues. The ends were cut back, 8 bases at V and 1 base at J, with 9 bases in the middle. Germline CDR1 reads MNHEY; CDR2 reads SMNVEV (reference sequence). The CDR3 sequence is CASQTASNQPQHF. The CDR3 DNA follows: TGTGCCAGCCAGACAGCCAGCAATCAGCCCCAGCATTTT.

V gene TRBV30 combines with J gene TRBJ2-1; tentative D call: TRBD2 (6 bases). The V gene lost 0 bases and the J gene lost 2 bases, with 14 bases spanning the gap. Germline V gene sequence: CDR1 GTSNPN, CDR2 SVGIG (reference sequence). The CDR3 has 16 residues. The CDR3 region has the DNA TGTGCCTGGAGTGTAGTAGCGGACTATCCCTACAATGAGCAGTTCTTC. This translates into CAWSVVADYPYNEQFF.

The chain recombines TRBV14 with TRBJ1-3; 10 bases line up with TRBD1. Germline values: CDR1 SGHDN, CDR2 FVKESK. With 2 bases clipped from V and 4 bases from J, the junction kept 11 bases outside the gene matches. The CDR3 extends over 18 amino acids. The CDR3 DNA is TGTGCCAGCAGCCAACCAAAATCGGACAGGGGGGGAGGAAACACCATATATTTT. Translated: CASSQPKSDRGGGNTIYF.

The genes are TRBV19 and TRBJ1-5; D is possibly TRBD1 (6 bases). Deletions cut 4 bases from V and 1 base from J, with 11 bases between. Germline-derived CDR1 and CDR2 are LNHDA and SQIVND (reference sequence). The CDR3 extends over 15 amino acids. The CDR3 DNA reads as TGTGCCAGTAGTAAGGGGGACACAAGCAATCAGCCCCAGCATTTT. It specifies CASSKGDTSNQPQHF.